A single sample gave rise to the 30 T cell receptor beta chains below, sequenced in a study of blood T cell repertoires in COVID-19. This table comes from immunoSEQ multiplex PCR, and its TCRdb copy is limited to in-frame clones, with some not included. The table has approximately 99,000 clones, less than 85% seen once. Material: peripheral blood. The receptors stem from a woman between 40 and 55 years old with acute or convalescent COVID-19.

This clone turned up a few times. The chain employs TRBV10-3 and TRBJ1-1; 9 bases are shared with TRBD1. Germline values: CDR1 ENHRY, CDR2 SYGVKD. There are 12 residues in the CDR3. V was pared by 6 bases and J by 6 bases, with 2 bases of the junction left unmatched. CDR3 in DNA: TGTGCCATCAGACAGGGGGCGTCTGAAGCTTTCTTT. It yields the protein CAIRQGASEAFF.

This clone has more than one count but fewer than ten. The gene calls are TRBV3-1 (or the pseudogene TRBV3-2) and TRBJ1-6, with 8 bases lining up with TRBD1. CDR3 size: 15 residues. The ends lost 6 bases at V and 6 bases at J; junction bases unmatched: 7. The germline V gene encodes CDR1 LGHDT and CDR2 YNNKEL (reference sequence). Written as DNA, the CDR3 is TGTGCCAGCAGGTATAAGGGACAGGCTAATTCACCCCTCCACTTT. It is translated as CASRYKGQANSPLHF.

CDR3 sequence reads: CASSSTGSTDTQYF. The CDR3 DNA sequence: TGTGCCAGCAGCTCCACCGGGAGCACAGATACGCAGTATTTT. The J gene is TRBJ2-3, the V gene TRBV5-4; D gene uncertain. V was trimmed by 3 bases and J by 0 bases, leaving 8 bases between them. The CDR3 is made up of 14 amino acids. CDR1 is SGHNT and CDR2 is YYREEE in the germline V gene (reference sequence).

This chain uses TRBV29-1 with TRBJ2-3; a weak D match, TRBD1 (5 bases). The CDR3 totals 15 residues. Germline CDR1 reads SQVTM; CDR2 reads ANQGSEA. The V gene lost 4 bases and the J gene lost 1 base, with 15 bases spanning the gap. The CDR3 reads CSVGGQGGGTDTQYF. As DNA, the CDR3 is TGCAGCGTTGGGGGTCAGGGTGGAGGCACAGATACGCAGTATTTT.

The CDR3 reads CASSRRDEKLFF. The CDR3 DNA reads as TGTGCCAGTAGCCGCAGGGATGAAAAACTGTTTTTT. V and J are TRBV19 and TRBJ1-4, with D possibly being TRBD1 (5 bases). The V end lost 6 bases, the J end lost 6 bases, and 8 bases lay between the germline ends. The germline V gene has CDR1 LNHDA and CDR2 SQIVND (reference sequence). The CDR3 is made up of 12 amino acids. Full variable domain (outside the CDR3, taken from reference TRBV19 and TRBJ1-4): DGGITQSPKYLFRKEGQNVTLSCEQNLNHDAMYWYRQDPGQGLRLIYYSQIVNDFQKGDIAEGYSVSREKKESFPLTVTSAQKNPTAFYLCASSRRDEKLFFGSGTQLSVL.

Concerning this clone: Distinct nucleotide sequences in the sample also encode this CDR3. This sequence joins TRBV29-1 and TRBJ1-5; 10 bases are shared with TRBD1. V was pared by 5 bases and J by 1 base, with 2 bases of the junction left unmatched. Germline CDR1 reads SQVTM; CDR2 reads ANQGSEA. The CDR3 consists of 14 residues. CDR3 DNA: TGCAGCGTTACGACAGGGGGCAGCAATCAGCCCCAGCATTTT. Protein product: CSVTTGGSNQPQHF.

The J gene is TRBJ1-5, the V gene TRBV28; 10 positions agree with TRBD1. The CDR3 is 16 amino acids. Germline loops: CDR1 MDHEN, CDR2 SYDVKM. V dropped 4 bases and J dropped 4; count of bases not matched to a gene: 7. The CDR3 DNA reads as TGTGCCAGCAGTTCAGGGGGACAGGGGAATAATCAGCCCCAGCATTTT. Translating it yields CASSSGGQGNNQPQHF.

This chain connects TRBV7-2 to TRBJ2-5, with 7 nucleotides matching TRBD1. Per germline, CDR1 SGHTA and CDR2 FQGNSA. With V trimmed by 1 base and J by 5 bases, 4 bases remained unmatched. The CDR3 totals 14 residues. CDR3: CASSLGGGQETQYF. CDR3 nucleotide sequence: TGTGCCAGCAGCTTAGGAGGGGGACAGGAGACCCAGTACTTC.

This clone was counted a few times. Other nucleotide sequences in the sample specify the same CDR3. The chain employs TRBV29-1 and TRBJ1-5; 10 nucleotides line up with TRBD1. The CDR3 contains 12 residues. Germline CDR1 reads SQVTM; CDR2 reads ANQGSEA. V gave up 7 bases and J gave up 5 bases; unmatched junction bases: 2. CDR3 coding DNA: TGCAGCGCTGGACAGGGGGATCAGCCCCAGCATTTT. Protein sequence: CSAGQGDQPQHF.

This sequence joins TRBV7-2 and TRBJ2-7; TRBD2 might be the D (5 bases). Germline V gene lookup returns CDR1 SGHTA and CDR2 FQGNSA. The V end lost 6 bases, the J end lost 7 bases, and 25 bases lay between the germline ends. This CDR3 spans 16 amino acids. The CDR3 region is CASSLRRYGVGSEQYF. The CDR3 coding sequence is TGTGCCAGCAGTCTGAGGAGGTACGGGGTAGGTTCGGAGCAGTACTTC.

This chain uses TRBV6-6 with TRBJ2-2; D is undetermined. There are 13 residues in the CDR3. The germline gives CDR1 MNHNY, CDR2 SVGAGI (reference sequence). V was trimmed by 2 bases and J by 7 bases, leaving 8 bases between them. CDR3 residues: CASSYPDFGELFF. For the CDR3, the DNA is TGTGCCAGCAGTTACCCTGACTTCGGGGAGCTGTTTTTT.

V and J are TRBV5-1 and TRBJ2-1, with TRBD1 matching over 8 bases. Trimming cost V 3 bases and J 8 bases; bases outside gene matches: 7. CDR1 SGHRS and CDR2 YFSETQ come from the germline V gene. The CDR3 contains 14 residues. The CDR3 spells CASSYRDRLDEQFF. Here the CDR3 DNA reads TGCGCCAGCAGCTACCGGGACAGGCTGGATGAGCAGTTCTTC. The whole variable domain, filled in from reference TRBV5-1 and TRBJ2-1, reads KAGVTQTPRYLIKTRGQQVTLSCSPISGHRSVSWYQQTPGQGLQFLFEYFSETQRNKGNFPGRFSGRQFSNSRSEMNVSTLELGDSALYLCASSYRDRLDEQFFGPGTRLTVL.

This chain joins TRBV6-5 and TRBJ1-1, with D unclear. V was shortened by 4 bases and J by 0 bases, with 6 bases between the two germline ends. From germline, CDR1 is MNHEY and CDR2 SVGAGI. This CDR3 has 13 residues. In DNA form, the CDR3 reads TGTGCCAGCAGTTTACATATGAACACTGAAGCTTTCTTT. Amino acids: CASSLHMNTEAFF.

This sequence joins TRBV5-1 and TRBJ2-3; no definite D call. The CDR3 is made up of 15 amino acids. Germline CDR1 reads SGHRS; CDR2 reads YFSETQ. With 0 bases removed from V and 3 bases from J, the gap between germline ends came to 11 bases. In DNA, the CDR3 is TGCGCCAGCAGCTTGGGCAACAGTGCGACAGATACGCAGTATTTT. Amino acid sequence: CASSLGNSATDTQYF.

The V and J genes are TRBV27 and TRBJ2-1; no definite D call. With 5 bases removed from V and 0 bases from J, the gap between germline ends came to 11 bases. The germline gives CDR1 MNHEY, CDR2 SMNVEV (reference sequence). This CDR3 is 15 amino acids long. CDR3 loop: CASSQTMSSYNEQFF. CDR3 sequence (DNA): TGTGCCAGCAGTCAAACCATGAGCTCCTACAATGAGCAGTTCTTC.

This chain connects TRBV7-2 to TRBJ1-6, with 7 bases matching TRBD1. V lost 5 bases to trimming and J lost 10 bases; unmatched junction nucleotides: 11. Germline V CDR1 and CDR2: SGHTA, FQGNSA. The CDR3 covers 15 residues. CDR3 sequence: CASSQRQGGESPLHF. CDR3 coding DNA: TGTGCCAGCAGCCAGAGACAGGGTGGTGAATCACCCCTCCACTTT.

The V call is TRBV7-9, the J call TRBJ2-3, with 8 bases aligning to TRBD2. Trimming removed 5 bases from V and 3 bases from J; junction bases left unmatched: 7. Germline V lookup: CDR1 SEHNR, CDR2 FQNEAQ (reference sequence). The CDR3 spans 15 residues. The CDR3 DNA follows: TGTGCCAGCAGCCCCCGGGAGGGTAGGACAGATACGCAGTATTTT. Translating it yields CASSPREGRTDTQYF.

This chain connects TRBV9 to TRBJ1-2, with a tentative D call TRBD1 (6 bases). This CDR3 comprises 15 residues. Trimming pared 0 bases from V and 6 bases from J, leaving 15 bases between. Germline lookup yields CDR1 SGDLS and CDR2 YYNGEE. The CDR3 here is CASSVEGRGFDGYTF. Here the CDR3 DNA reads TGTGCCAGCAGCGTAGAGGGCAGGGGATTTGATGGCTACACCTTC. The full variable domain, its missing parts supplied by reference TRBV9 and TRBJ1-2, is DSGVTQTPKHLITATGQRVTLRCSPRSGDLSVYWYQQSLDQGLQFLIQYYNGEERAKGNILERFSAQQFPDLHSELNLSSLELGDSALYFCASSVEGRGFDGYTFGSGTRLTVV.

V and J are TRBV14 and TRBJ2-1, with D possibly matching TRBD1 (6 bases). CDR1 and CDR2 from the germline V gene are SGHDN and FVKESK. The CDR3 sequence is 16 residues long. Trimming left V 1 base short and J 2 bases short, with 12 bases between. CDR3 amino acids: CASSQVRQDAYNEQFF. In DNA, the CDR3 is TGTGCCAGCAGCCAAGTTCGACAGGACGCCTACAATGAGCAGTTCTTC.

This clone was seen once. The CDR3 DNA follows: TGCAGCGGTACAATGACGGGAGAGCAGTACTTC. This gives the protein CSGTMTGEQYF. The V call is TRBV29-1, the J call TRBJ2-7; the D gene is possibly TRBD2 (5 bases). This CDR3 has 11 residues. From germline, CDR1 is SQVTM and CDR2 ANQGSEA. V was cut by 7 bases and J by 7 bases, with 14 bases left in between.

The rearrangement joins TRBV3-1 (or the pseudogene TRBV3-2) to TRBJ1-2; D gene uncertain. This CDR3 has 12 amino acids. V dropped 2 bases and J dropped 5 bases, with 6 bases sitting between them. The V gene's germline CDR1 is LGHDT and CDR2 YNNKEL (reference sequence). CDR3 bases: TGTGCCAGCAGCCAAAATTCGTATGGCTACACCTTC. Protein sequence: CASSQNSYGYTF.

This chain joins TRBV14 and TRBJ2-2, with a possible D match to TRBD1 (5 bases). The CDR3 length is 16 residues. Trimming took off 4 bases at V and 6 bases at J, with 18 bases between the two ends. In germline, CDR1 is SGHDN, CDR2 FVKESK. The DNA for the CDR3 is TGTGCCAGCAGCCTCCATAGGCCAGGGCTTGCCGGGGAGCTGTTTTTT. Translated: CASSLHRPGLAGELFF.

As to this clone: Within the sample, other DNA sequences also encode this same CDR3. CDR3: CASSQDRGLSPLHF. The CDR3 DNA is TGCGCCAGCAGCCAGGACAGGGGGCTCTCACCCCTCCACTTT. The rearrangement joins TRBV4-3 to TRBJ1-6, with 11 bases identical to TRBD1. Germline loops: CDR1 LGHNA, CDR2 YSLEER. The CDR3 is made up of 14 amino acids. V was clipped by 3 bases and J by 10 bases; unmatched bases: 2.

The chain uses TRBV15 and TRBJ1-3, with 9 bases identical to TRBD1. The CDR3 sequence is 17 residues long. The V gene's germline CDR1 is LNHNV and CDR2 YYDKDF (reference sequence). V lost 0 bases to trimming and J lost 0 bases; unmatched junction nucleotides: 3. CDR3 in amino acids: CATSRDGTGISGNTIYF. The CDR3 coding sequence is TGTGCCACCAGCAGAGATGGGACAGGGATCTCTGGAAACACCATATATTTT.

This clone appeared a single time. The V gene is TRBV3-1 (or the pseudogene TRBV3-2), the J gene TRBJ2-6; D might be TRBD2 (5 bases). CDR1 LGHDT and CDR2 YNNKEL come from the germline V gene (reference sequence). CDR3 length equals 16 residues. V dropped 1 base and J dropped 0 bases, with 7 bases sitting between them. In DNA form, the CDR3 reads TGTGCCAGCAGCCAAGCGGGATTCTCTGGGGCCAACGTCCTGACTTTC. Encoded protein: CASSQAGFSGANVLTF.

The V gene is TRBV28, the J gene TRBJ1-2; 11 nucleotides agree with TRBD1. The CDR3 is 17 amino acids. Germline V gene lookup returns CDR1 MDHEN and CDR2 SYDVKM. The V segment lost 7 bases and the J segment 5 bases; nucleotides outside the gene matches: 15. CDR3 DNA: TGTGCCAGCAATTTTATAAGTCCCGGGACAGGGGGTTATGGCTACACCTTC. This encodes CASNFISPGTGGYGYTF.

J is TRBJ1-5 and V is TRBV2; 7 nucleotides align to TRBD1. The CDR3 sequence is 13 residues long. V lost 8 bases to trimming and J lost 2 bases; unmatched junction nucleotides: 3. CDR1 is SNHLY, CDR2 FYNNEI, per germline. CDR3 sequence reads: CASGGQGNQPQHF. The CDR3 DNA is TGTGCCAGCGGTGGACAGGGCAATCAGCCCCAGCATTTT.

The chain is built from TRBV18 and TRBJ1-2, with 7 bases lining up with TRBD1. The ends lost 2 bases at V and 8 bases at J; junction bases unmatched: 14. CDR1 is KGHSH and CDR2 is LQKENI in the germline V gene. The CDR3 totals 16 residues. CDR3: CASSPNTSTGTEGYTF. The CDR3, as DNA: TGTGCCAGCTCACCAAATACAAGTACCGGGACAGAGGGCTACACCTTC.

This chain joins TRBV7-9 and TRBJ2-2; 10 bases are shared with TRBD2. V was clipped by 4 bases and J by 1 base; unmatched bases: 3. Germline-derived CDR1 and CDR2 are SEHNR and FQNEAQ (reference sequence). The CDR3 has 16 amino acids. The CDR3 nucleotides read TGTGCCAGCAGCTCAGTAGCGGGGGGGAACACCGGGGAGCTGTTTTTT. This sequence encodes CASSSVAGGNTGELFF.

The rearrangement uses TRBV18 and TRBJ1-2; TRBD1 is a possible D gene (6 bases). V dropped 3 bases and J dropped 4 bases, with 12 bases sitting between them. The germline CDR1 and CDR2 sequences are KGHSH and LQKENI. The CDR3 spans 14 residues. CDR3 coding DNA: TGTGCCAGCTCACCCACCCAGGGGACCTATGGCTACACCTTC. It translates to CASSPTQGTYGYTF.